This T cell receptor beta chain was found in a study of beta chain features in type 1 diabetes. Expressed TCRB transcripts were sequenced because the entire RNA isolate underwent reverse transcription. Here immunoSEQ multiplex PCR was the method, and the copy in TCRdb shows in-frame clones only, minus some. The table has 850,000 to 900,000 clones, 15% to 20% seen once. The clonotype was recovered from a young woman in good health. The specimen was naive CD4+ T cells from blood.

The CDR3 spells CASSVEGGRSGELFF. CDR3 DNA sequence: TGTGCCAGCAGCGTAGAAGGCGGGAGAAGCGGGGAGCTGTTTTTT. V gene TRBV9 combines with J gene TRBJ2-2; 7 nucleotides line up with TRBD2. Trimming took 0 bases from V and 7 from J; bases not matched to a gene: 6. Germline V CDR1 and CDR2: SGDLS, YYNGEE. The CDR3 spans 15 residues. Complete variable domain (other parts from reference TRBV9 and TRBJ2-2): DSGVTQTPKHLITATGQRVTLRCSPRSGDLSVYWYQQSLDQGLQFLIQYYNGEERAKGNILERFSAQQFPDLHSELNLSSLELGDSALYFCASSVEGGRSGELFFGEGSRLTVL.